The present TCR beta chain was sequenced within a study of beta chain features in type 1 diabetes. All of the isolated RNA was reverse transcribed, so expressed TCRB transcripts were sequenced. The table came from immunoSEQ multiplex PCR; TCRdb's copy has only in-frame clones and leaves some out. The repertoire holds 350,000 to 400,000 clones, approximately 16% seen once, with approximately 0.019% in the top ten. This clone has just a few counts. This CDR3 contains 16 residues. The V and J ends lost 3 bases and 5 bases, in that order; junction bases with no gene match: 11. The germline V gene has CDR1 MGHRA and CDR2 YSYEKL.

The chain is built from TRBV4-1 and TRBJ2-5, with 8 bases identical to TRBD2. The TCR comes from a woman under 30 in good health. Sequencing was performed on naive CD4+ T cells from blood. CDR3 residues: CASSHSVAGFDETQYF. In DNA form, the CDR3 reads TGCGCCAGCAGCCACAGTGTAGCGGGATTTGACGAGACCCAGTACTTC.